Below are 18 T cell receptor beta chains sequenced from a single sample in a study of response to subunit inactivated influenza vaccine. In TCRdb, the RT-PCR reads were re-called with MiXCR into one record per CDR3 protein. This sample has hundreds of thousands of distinct CDR3 sequences, with 15% to 18% found just once. Sequenced here: PBMCs from blood, sampled 11 to 12 days after vaccination. These receptors all come from a middle-aged man who received an inactivated influenza vaccine.

V usage is TRBV6-5 and J usage is TRBJ2-1; tentatively, D is TRBD1 (5 bases). V was shortened by 0 bases and J by 7 bases, with 16 bases between the two germline ends. Germline V gene sequence: CDR1 MNHEY, CDR2 SVGAGI. The CDR3 loop spans 16 amino acids. CDR3 nucleotides: TGTGCCAGCAGTTACTCGATTTCCAGGGTTGGAAATGAGCAGTTCTTC. Amino acids: CASSYSISRVGNEQFF.

This clonotype was detected only a few times. The gene calls are TRBV20-1 and TRBJ2-1; 8 bases are a match to TRBD2. The CDR3 length is 16 residues. Germline loops: CDR1 DFQATT, CDR2 SNEGSKA (reference sequence). Germline trimming cut 0 bases from V and 5 bases from J; bases unmatched to any gene: 9. Written as DNA, the CDR3 is TGCAGTGCTAGAGATCCCCAGCGGGAGTGGAACAATGAGCAGTTCTTC. Translation: CSARDPQREWNNEQFF.

This clonotype appeared a few times. The chain employs TRBV7-3 and TRBJ2-3; 7 bases agree with TRBD2. V lost 6 bases and J lost 4; bases outside the gene matches: 4. Per germline, CDR1 SGHTA and CDR2 FQGTGA. The CDR3 loop spans 13 amino acids. The CDR3 loop is CASSRGSSDTQYF. CDR3 nucleotide sequence: TGTGCCAGCAGTCGCGGGAGCTCAGATACGCAGTATTTT.

This clonotype was counted many times. The chain uses TRBV6-1 and TRBJ1-4; D not certain. Germline loops: CDR1 MNHNS, CDR2 SASEGT. V was shortened by 2 bases and J by 7 bases, with 14 bases between the two germline ends. The CDR3 sequence is 15 residues long. For the CDR3, the DNA is TGTGCCAGCAGTGAAAGGAGCTGGTTGAGTGAAAAACTGTTTTTT. This codes for CASSERSWLSEKLFF.

This clonotype was seen a few times. DNA of the CDR3: TGCGCCAGCAGCTTTGGAAACAGGGCTGAAGCTTTCTTT. This sequence encodes CASSFGNRAEAFF. J is TRBJ1-1 and V is TRBV5-1; weak D call: TRBD1 (6 bases). Between the trimmed V and J ends, which lost 2 bases and 6 bases, there was a span of 11 bases. The CDR3 has 13 residues. Germline-derived CDR1 and CDR2 are SGHRS and YFSETQ.

This clonotype was seen only a few times. J is TRBJ1-3 and V is TRBV15; D ambiguous. CDR1 is LNHNV, CDR2 YYDKDF, per germline (reference sequence). This CDR3 is built from 16 residues. Trimming cost V 4 bases and J 0 bases, with 13 bases left between them. The CDR3 DNA reads as TGTGCCACCAGCACCGTCGGCCTTCTCTCTGGAAACACCATATATTTT. Protein sequence: CATSTVGLLSGNTIYF.

This clonotype was picked up a small number of times. The chain has TRBV7-2 and TRBJ2-2, with 7 positions matching TRBD2. This CDR3 region has 14 residues. Losses at the gene ends were 7 bases for V and 6 bases for J; bases not matched to a gene: 8. CDR1 and CDR2 from the germline V gene are SGHTA and FQGNSA. CDR3 in DNA: TGTGCCAGCAAACTAGCGTCAGGCCCCGGGGAGCTGTTTTTT. The encoded protein is CASKLASGPGELFF.

The rearrangement uses TRBV2 and TRBJ2-2; D tentatively fits TRBD1 or TRBD2 (5 bases each). With 5 bases removed from V and 4 bases from J, the gap between germline ends came to 11 bases. The CDR3 has 14 residues. Germline V gene lookup returns CDR1 SNHLY and CDR2 FYNNEI. The CDR3 bases are TGTGCCAGCAGTATCAGGGAGCCCACCGGGGAGCTGTTTTTT. It is translated as CASSIREPTGELFF.

The gene calls are TRBV24-1 and TRBJ2-3; the D gene is possibly TRBD2 (5 bases). There are 14 residues in the CDR3. Trimming took 6 bases from V and 2 from J, leaving 11 bases between them. Per germline, CDR1 KGHDR and CDR2 SFDVKD. CDR3 region: CATSFSGNTDTQYF. DNA for the CDR3: TGTGCCACCAGTTTCTCGGGGAACACAGATACGCAGTATTTT.

The table lists this clonotype with a few counts. The rearrangement uses TRBV29-1 and TRBJ2-7; D is possibly TRBD1 (6 bases). The length of the CDR3 is 14 residues. V lost 6 bases and J lost 6, with 21 bases in between. Germline CDR1 is SQVTM and CDR2 is ANQGSEA. DNA for the CDR3: TGCAGCGTCACGCCAGGGGTGGGTGATTCCGAGCAGTACTTC. This translates into CSVTPGVGDSEQYF.

The chain carries TRBV20-1 and TRBJ1-1; D possibly corresponds to TRBD1 (5 bases). Trimming left V 0 bases short and J 2 bases short, with 16 bases between. The CDR3 consists of 16 residues. Germline-derived CDR1 and CDR2 are DFQATT and SNEGSKA (reference sequence). The CDR3 here is CSAREGNRRGNTEAFF. The DNA for the CDR3 is TGCAGTGCTAGAGAAGGAAACAGGCGAGGTAACACTGAAGCTTTCTTT.

The chain carries TRBV6-1 and TRBJ2-2; maybe TRBD1 (6 bases). V lost 7 bases, J lost 2 bases, and 14 bases lay in between. Looked up from germline, CDR1 is MNHNS and CDR2 is SASEGT. The CDR3 has 15 amino acids. Here the CDR3 reads CASNPNRENTGELFF. The CDR3 bases are TGTGCCAGCAATCCTAACAGGGAAAACACCGGGGAGCTGTTTTTT.

This clonotype was detected a few times. J is TRBJ2-1 and V is TRBV15; D unclear. CDR1 LNHNV and CDR2 YYDKDF come from the germline V gene (reference sequence). This CDR3 is built from 13 residues. Trimming left V 3 bases short and J 7 bases short, with 10 bases between. The CDR3 region is CATSRDRQNEQFF. CDR3 sequence (DNA): TGTGCCACCAGCAGGGACCGCCAGAATGAGCAGTTCTTC. Supplemented by reference TRBV15 and TRBJ2-1, the full variable domain reads DAMVIQNPRYQVTQFGKPVTLSCSQTLNHNVMYWYQQKSSQAPKLLFHYYDKDFNNEADTPDNFQSRRPNTSFCFLDIRSPGLGDTAMYLCATSRDRQNEQFFGPGTRLTVL.

The chain carries TRBV20-1 and TRBJ2-1, with 7 bases matching TRBD1. After removal of 3 bases from V and 5 bases from J, the junction contained 7 bases not matched to a gene. Per germline, CDR1 DFQATT and CDR2 SNEGSKA (reference sequence). The CDR3 loop spans 14 amino acids. CDR3 nucleotide sequence: TGCAGTGCTAGCGAGGGGGCGAACCACAATGAGCAGTTCTTC. Translated: CSASEGANHNEQFF.

The chain is built from TRBV24-1 and TRBJ1-1; D is unresolved. This CDR3 has 12 residues. Per the germline V gene, CDR1 is KGHDR and CDR2 is SFDVKD. V dropped 9 bases and J dropped 1 base, with 8 bases sitting between them. CDR3 DNA sequence: TGTGCCACCTCTGGAGCGAACACTGAAGCTTTCTTT. Its protein product is CATSGANTEAFF.

In this sample, this clonotype turned up a few times. The chain links TRBV28 to TRBJ2-7; no definite D call. Germline assignment: CDR1 MDHEN and CDR2 SYDVKM. The CDR3 consists of 14 residues. V lost 5 bases, J lost 2 bases, and 13 bases lay in between. CDR3 residues: CASSPPRRTYEQYF. The CDR3 DNA reads as TGTGCCAGCAGTCCCCCCCGCCGGACCTACGAGCAGTACTTC.

In its sample, this clonotype was seen a few times. V is TRBV7-9 and J is TRBJ1-5, with unresolved D. The CDR3 runs 13 residues. Trimming stripped 5 bases from V and 3 bases from J, with 8 bases between. Germline CDR1 is SEHNR and CDR2 is FQNEAQ (reference sequence). CDR3 sequence: CASSQTNNQPQHF. The CDR3 nucleotides are TGTGCCAGCAGCCAGACAAACAATCAGCCCCAGCATTTT.

This clonotype was detected a few times. V and J are TRBV20-1 and TRBJ2-6; a possible D gene is TRBD1 (5 bases). This CDR3 comprises 14 residues. The germline CDR1 and CDR2 sequences are DFQATT and SNEGSKA (reference sequence). V was cut by 4 bases and J by 1 base, with 8 bases left in between. CDR3 region: CSATGLSGANVLTF. CDR3 nucleotides: TGCAGTGCTACAGGGTTGTCTGGGGCCAACGTCCTGACTTTC.